This T cell receptor (beta chain) was captured by sequencing in a study of CD8+ T cells in alopecia areata. Overall study context: For 6 to 18 months, tofacitinib was taken, and 6 months off drug followed. Overall study results and limits: Resident alphabeta T-cell populations of normal skin are likewise subject to sequencing in scalp samples. Possibly as an HLA-related effect, TCR sharing across patients appeared less clear than in mice.

CDR3 length: 13 amino acids. The V and J ends lost 8 bases and 4 bases respectively, with 14 bases between them. From germline, CDR1 is SEHNR and CDR2 FQNEAQ (reference sequence). The authors extracted RNA and reverse transcribed it into cDNA as the sequencing template. Clones were read by immunoSEQ multiplex PCR, and TCRdb kept only the in-frame ones, dropping some. Among more than 110,000 clones, roughly 50% were seen once, and the ten largest hold approximately 6.5%. This clone was seen a few times. The antigen remains undetermined. The material was CD4+ T cells sorted from blood, obtained at week 0. The receptor's source is a human donor with alopecia areata. The rearrangement links TRBV7-9 to TRBJ1-1; weak D call: TRBD1 (6 bases). The CDR3 is CASVLGAVTEAFF. The CDR3 bases are TGTGCCAGCGTCTTGGGGGCAGTCACTGAAGCTTTCTTT.